The 16 T cell receptor beta chains listed next were all sequenced from one sample in a study of shared clonotypes between healthy human individuals. Method: immunoSEQ multiplex PCR; TCRdb's copy keeps in-frame clones and lacks some. Here the sample spans about 2.4 million clones, approximately 92% being singletons. The sample comprised naive CD4+ T cells sorted from blood. As for subset: CD45RA+ positively selected. These receptors came from a man aged 18 to 29 in good health.

This clone was picked up one time. V is TRBV6-6 and J is TRBJ2-5; 7 nucleotides line up with TRBD1. CDR1 is MNHNY and CDR2 is SVGAGI in the germline V gene (reference sequence). The V segment lost 6 bases and the J segment 3 bases; nucleotides outside the gene matches: 4. This CDR3 has 13 residues. The DNA of the CDR3 is TGTGCCAGCAGCCGGGACAGCGAAGAGACCCAGTACTTC. Translation: CASSRDSEETQYF.

V is TRBV20-1 and J is TRBJ2-1; D ambiguous. This CDR3 comprises 11 residues. Trimming stripped 3 bases from V and 10 bases from J, with 10 bases between. Germline CDR1 reads DFQATT; CDR2 reads SNEGSKA (reference sequence). The CDR3 nucleotides are TGCAGTGCTAGTTTGATGCCAGAGCAGTTCTTC. Amino acids: CSASLMPEQFF.

This clone was seen once. The chain carries TRBV4-2 and TRBJ2-2, with a tentative D call TRBD2 (6 bases). Germline lookup yields CDR1 LGHNA and CDR2 YNFKEQ. Between the trimmed V and J ends, which lost 0 bases and 6 bases, there was a span of 14 bases. The CDR3 contains 16 residues. The CDR3 sequence: CASSQDLAGKAGELFF. The CDR3 DNA reads as TGTGCCAGCAGCCAAGACTTGGCGGGGAAGGCCGGGGAGCTGTTTTTT.

This clone was observed once. At the DNA level, this CDR3 is encoded by other sequences in the same sample as well. The chain combines TRBV6-1 with TRBJ2-3; either TRBD1 or TRBD2 may fit D (5 bases each). Trimming cost V 3 bases and J 1 base, with 8 bases left between them. The germline V gene has CDR1 MNHNS and CDR2 SASEGT. CDR3 length equals 14 residues. The CDR3 region has the DNA TGTGCCAGCAGTGAGTCGGGGCGCACAGATACGCAGTATTTT. It translates to CASSESGRTDTQYF.

V is TRBV7-9 and J is TRBJ2-2; TRBD1 matches 9 bases. Germline assignment: CDR1 SEHNR and CDR2 FQNEAQ (reference sequence). The V and J ends lost 5 bases and 6 bases, in that order; junction bases with no gene match: 10. The CDR3 is 16 amino acids. CDR3 bases: TGTGCCAGCAGCCCATTGGACAGGGGAGGATCCGGGGAGCTGTTTTTT. Protein: CASSPLDRGGSGELFF.

The chain uses TRBV9 and TRBJ2-7; D remains unclear. The CDR3 length is 16 residues. Trimming cost V 0 bases and J 0 bases, with 13 bases left between them. Germline CDR1 reads SGDLS; CDR2 reads YYNGEE. The CDR3 DNA is TGTGCCAGCAGCGTAGATCGTAGGATGTTCTCCTACGAGCAGTACTTC. It specifies CASSVDRRMFSYEQYF.

The chain joins TRBV11-2 to TRBJ2-2; no clear D. V was clipped by 1 base and J by 4 bases, with 7 bases between them. The CDR3 extends over 14 amino acids. CDR1 and CDR2 (germline): SGHAT, FQNNGV. As DNA, the CDR3 is TGTGCCAGCAGCTTAGCAGATGCCACCGGGGAGCTGTTTTTT. This sequence encodes CASSLADATGELFF.

This clone was detected once. Other DNA sequences of this sample code for an identical CDR3. This chain joins TRBV10-3 and TRBJ2-7; D is ambiguous. The V end lost 2 bases, the J end lost 2 bases, and 4 bases lay between the germline ends. The V gene's germline CDR1 is ENHRY and CDR2 SYGVKD. The CDR3 is 12 residues long. As DNA, the CDR3 is TGTGCCATCAGTGAGCAGGCCTACGAGCAGTACTTC. Amino acids: CAISEQAYEQYF.

The chain couples TRBV7-6 to TRBJ1-4; the D is unclear. The ends were cut back, 5 bases at V and 8 bases at J, with 15 bases in the middle. Germline V gives CDR1 SGHVS, CDR2 FNYEAQ. The CDR3 consists of 14 residues. The CDR3 protein is CASSPSNLGEKLFF. For the CDR3, the DNA is TGTGCCAGCAGCCCCAGCAACCTGGGGGAAAAACTGTTTTTT.

The J gene is TRBJ2-2, the V gene TRBV11-2, with TRBD1 matching 7 bases. Per the germline V gene, CDR1 is SGHAT and CDR2 is FQNNGV. Trimming at V came to 8 bases and at J to 0 bases, leaving 6 bases not matched to a gene. The CDR3 has 15 amino acids. CDR3 nucleotides: TGTGCCAGCTCGACAGGGCCAGCGAACACCGGGGAGCTGTTTTTT. Amino acid sequence: CASSTGPANTGELFF.

The gene calls are TRBV28 and TRBJ2-5, with 9 bases matching TRBD1. The CDR3 loop spans 13 amino acids. The V segment lost 7 bases and the J segment 3 bases; nucleotides outside the gene matches: 3. Germline-derived CDR1 and CDR2 are MDHEN and SYDVKM. CDR3 bases: TGTGCCAGCAACAGGGGGCAGGAAGAGACCCAGTACTTC. As protein: CASNRGQEETQYF.

The CDR3 here is CASSSTGGTSLSSYEQYF. CDR3 DNA sequence: TGCGCCAGCAGCTCGACAGGGGGCACGTCCCTCAGCTCCTACGAGCAGTACTTC. This sequence joins TRBV4-1 and TRBJ2-7, with 10 positions matching TRBD1. Germline-derived CDR1 and CDR2 are MGHRA and YSYEKL. Trimming cost V 5 bases and J 0 bases; bases outside gene matches: 13. The CDR3 runs to 18 residues.

The chain couples TRBV7-2 to TRBJ2-2; TRBD2 matches 9 bases. The CDR3 spans 15 residues. CDR1 and CDR2 (germline): SGHTA, FQGNSA. J lost 8 bases, V lost 5 bases, and 9 bases had no gene match. The DNA for the CDR3 is TGTGCCAGCAGCACTAGACTAGCGGCTCCGGGGGAGCTGTTTTTT. It codes for CASSTRLAAPGELFF.

The chain employs TRBV9 and TRBJ2-5, with 8 bases lining up with TRBD2. This CDR3 comprises 15 residues. Looked up from germline, CDR1 is SGDLS and CDR2 is YYNGEE. V trimming: 2 bases; J trimming: 5 bases; junction bases outside the gene matches: 8. This chain's CDR3 is CASSVQAGVYETQYF. The CDR3 DNA reads TGTGCCAGCAGCGTCCAAGCGGGAGTCTATGAGACCCAGTACTTC.

This chain uses TRBV27 with TRBJ1-5; TRBD1 matches 9 bases. J was trimmed by 9 bases and V by 1 base; bases with no gene match: 7. The CDR3 covers 15 residues. Germline V gives CDR1 MNHEY, CDR2 SMNVEV (reference sequence). The CDR3 loop is CASSLYGTGTAPQHF. CDR3 bases: TGTGCCAGCAGTTTATATGGGACAGGGACCGCGCCCCAGCATTTT.

This sequence joins TRBV7-3 and TRBJ2-3; D call uncertain. This CDR3 spans 14 amino acids. V lost 3 bases and J 4 bases, leaving 11 bases between the germline ends. Per germline, CDR1 SGHTA and CDR2 FQGTGA. CDR3 amino acids: CASSFGEKADTQYF. In nucleotides, the CDR3 is TGTGCCAGCAGCTTCGGAGAGAAGGCAGATACGCAGTATTTT. The full variable domain, rest sourced from reference TRBV7-3 and TRBJ2-3, is GAGVSQTPSNKVTEKGKYVELRCDPISGHTALYWYRQSLGQGPEFLIYFQGTGAADDSGLPNDRFFAVRPEGSVSTLKIQRTERGDSAVYLCASSFGEKADTQYFGPGTRLTVL.